This T cell receptor (beta chain) comes out of a study of T cells and copy number aberrations in small-cell lung cancer. Method: immunoSEQ multiplex PCR; TCRdb's copy keeps in-frame clones and lacks some. The table shows 7,000 or so clones, with around 69% occurring only once. The CDR3 is made up of 13 amino acids. Between the trimmed V and J ends, which lost 1 base and 0 bases, there was a span of 3 bases. CDR1 and CDR2 (germline): SGHVS, FNYEAQ. The chain recombines TRBV7-6 with TRBJ1-1; the D is unclear. This sequence was found in a woman aged 70-85 years with small cell lung cancer. Some clones in this sample may be carry-over from other donors' samples. Sequencing used normal tissue next to the tumor. CDR3 DNA: TGTGCCAGCAGCTTAGACCTGAACACTGAAGCTTTCTTT. Protein product: CASSLDLNTEAFF.